The clone carrying this TCR beta chain was seen ten or more times. What it binds is not known. This entry belongs to a study of T cells in Graves' hyperthyroidism and ophthalmopathy. At least 3 on the Clinical Activity Score was recorded for ophthalmopathy patients, who also had NOSPECS grade at least 4 and duration under 3 months. Diagnoses were made from clinical symptoms, serum measures (thyroxine and TRAb), thyroid ultrasound and orbital computed tomography. Study-level findings and limits: Most expanded thyroid clonotypes above 0.001 also appeared in blood.

Amplification of TCR beta CDR3 regions was performed using RNA transcripts as template. The primer set for the first-round RT-PCR of the TCR CDR3 was HTBI. TCRdb fed the multiplex PCR reads into MiXCR, producing one record per CDR3 protein. The table includes fewer than 650,000 distinct CDR3 sequences, around 15% detected once. The receptor's source is a woman between 40 and 50 years old with Graves' ophthalmopathy. What was sequenced was blood.

CDR3 amino acids: CAWSVQRDTEAFF. CDR3 sequence (DNA): TGTGCCTGGAGTGTACAGCGGGACACTGAAGCTTTCTTT. The J gene is TRBJ1-1, the V gene TRBV30; unclear D gene. V was shortened by 0 bases and J by 3 bases, with 8 bases between the two germline ends. Germline CDR1 reads GTSNPN; CDR2 reads SVGIG (reference sequence). CDR3 length: 13 residues.